Listed here is a single T cell receptor beta chain. This sample stems from a study of blood T cell repertoires in COVID-19. As for the study in general: Spain, Italy and the United States supplied samples that represented acute and convalescent COVID-19. PBMCs, B-cell-depleted T cells, or T cells were the source of the cDNA or gDNA that made up the material.

Original processing notes: Estimation of nucleated cell counts was performed using reference gene primer amplification. The data were produced by immunoSEQ multiplex PCR, yet TCRdb's version contains in-frame clones alone and is incomplete. The V and J calls and the clone size are those of that table, but D and trimming were determined from the DNA. The profile shows around 94,000 clones, approximately 86% of them singletons. The CDR3 loop spans 14 amino acids. CDR1 MNHEY and CDR2 SVGAGI come from the germline V gene. Trimming at V came to 7 bases and at J to 7 bases, leaving 13 bases not matched to a gene.

The sequencing sample was made of peripheral blood. The chain combines TRBV6-5 with TRBJ2-7, with TRBD1 matching over 7 bases. The sequence was obtained from a man at least 80 years old with acute or convalescent COVID-19. This chain's CDR3 is CASKTGWAVGEQYF. CDR3 nucleotides: TGTGCCAGCAAGACAGGGTGGGCCGTTGGGGAGCAGTACTTC.